Below are 17 T cell receptor beta chains sequenced from a single sample in a study of blood T cell repertoires in COVID-19. Repertoires were generated with immunoSEQ multiplex PCR, while TCRdb's copy carries only in-frame clones and drops some. The sample contains under 200,000 clones, under 95% of which appear only once. The specimen sequenced was peripheral blood. These receptors came from a man aged 18 to 30 with COVID-19, enrolled during active disease.

This rearrangement joins TRBV14 to TRBJ1-2; D not resolved. The germline CDR1 and CDR2 sequences are SGHDN and FVKESK. Trimming left V 6 bases short and J 4 bases short, with 12 bases between. The CDR3 consists of 13 residues. CDR3: CASRKSGVYGYTF. The CDR3 nucleotides are TGTGCCAGCAGGAAGAGCGGGGTCTATGGCTACACCTTC.

This rearrangement joins TRBV9 to TRBJ2-7; 9 nucleotides line up with TRBD1. The CDR3 consists of 15 residues. Germline CDR1 reads SGDLS; CDR2 reads YYNGEE. J lost 6 bases, V lost 3 bases, and 10 bases had no gene match. Here the CDR3 DNA reads TGTGCCAGCAGCGCCTCCGGGACAGGGCCCCTCGAGCAGTACTTC. This gives the protein CASSASGTGPLEQYF.

The V gene is TRBV27, the J gene TRBJ2-2, with D maybe TRBD1 (6 bases). The germline V gene encodes CDR1 MNHEY and CDR2 SMNVEV (reference sequence). The germline V and J ends were trimmed by 7 bases and 3 bases, with 18 bases remaining between them. CDR3 size: 16 residues. The CDR3 loop is CASTLISGADTGELFF. Here the CDR3 DNA reads TGTGCCAGCACCCTAATATCAGGGGCGGACACCGGGGAGCTGTTTTTT.

The chain recombines TRBV11-2 with TRBJ2-1; tentative D call: TRBD1 (6 bases). CDR1 and CDR2 (germline): SGHAT, FQNNGV. CDR3 length: 13 amino acids. Trimming cost V 5 bases and J 4 bases, with 9 bases left between them. The CDR3 reads CASSRTAYNEQFF. The DNA for the CDR3 is TGTGCCAGCAGCCGGACAGCTTACAATGAGCAGTTCTTC.

The chain uses TRBV10-3 and TRBJ1-4; D remains ambiguous. Germline assignment: CDR1 ENHRY and CDR2 SYGVKD. This CDR3 spans 13 amino acids. Trimming stripped 4 bases from V and 8 bases from J, with 11 bases between. Written as DNA, the CDR3 is TGTGCCATCAGTGCCGGGGTTGGGGAAAAACTGTTTTTT. As protein: CAISAGVGEKLFF.

The rearrangement links TRBV29-1 to TRBJ1-2, with 8 bases identical to TRBD1. Germline values: CDR1 SQVTM, CDR2 ANQGSEA. V dropped 1 base and J dropped 4; count of bases not matched to a gene: 11. CDR3 length: 16 amino acids. For the CDR3, the DNA is TGCAGCGTTGAAGGACCTCCCCAGGGGGCGGCCTATGGCTACACCTTC. Translated: CSVEGPPQGAAYGYTF.

This clone was observed a handful of times. This chain links TRBV5-1 with TRBJ2-7, with 8 bases aligning to TRBD2. The V gene's germline CDR1 is SGHRS and CDR2 YFSETQ. The CDR3 extends over 14 amino acids. The ends lost 5 bases at V and 2 bases at J; junction bases unmatched: 6. CDR3 in amino acids: CASRGLDLTYEQYF. As DNA, the CDR3 is TGCGCCAGCAGGGGACTAGACCTTACCTACGAGCAGTACTTC. Using reference TRBV5-1 and TRBJ2-7 for the parts outside the CDR3, the full variable domain is KAGVTQTPRYLIKTRGQQVTLSCSPISGHRSVSWYQQTPGQGLQFLFEYFSETQRNKGNFPGRFSGRQFSNSRSEMNVSTLELGDSALYLCASRGLDLTYEQYFGPGTRLTVT.

V usage is TRBV30 and J usage is TRBJ1-2, with 11 bases lining up with TRBD1. This CDR3 spans 16 amino acids. CDR1 and CDR2 (germline): GTSNPN, SVGIG (reference sequence). The V and J ends lost 6 bases and 3 bases, in that order; junction bases with no gene match: 12. CDR3 nucleotide sequence: TGTGCCTGCCCGAATTATGGACAGGGGGCGGACTATGGCTACACCTTC. This encodes CACPNYGQGADYGYTF. The full variable domain, with the rest looked up from reference TRBV30 and TRBJ1-2, is SQTIHQWPATLVQPVGSPLSLECTVEGTSNPNLYWYRQAAGRGLQLLFYSVGIGQISSEVPQNLSASRPQDRQFILSSKKLLLSDSGFYLCACPNYGQGADYGYTFGSGTRLTVV.

This rearrangement joins TRBV7-9 to TRBJ1-2, with unresolved D. Germline values: CDR1 SEHNR, CDR2 FQNEAQ (reference sequence). This CDR3 is built from 14 residues. With 4 bases removed from V and 3 bases from J, the gap between germline ends came to 12 bases. Here the CDR3 reads CASSSPFGHYGYTF. CDR3 in DNA: TGTGCCAGCAGCTCCCCGTTTGGGCACTATGGCTACACCTTC.

The V call is TRBV6-2 or TRBV6-3, the J call TRBJ2-2; D gene unclear. The CDR3 has 14 amino acids. Germline V gives CDR1 MNHEY, CDR2 SVGEGT. Trimming removed 2 bases at V and 3 bases at J, with 7 bases between. The CDR3 is CASSYRAHTGELFF. CDR3 nucleotides: TGTGCCAGCAGTTACAGAGCACACACCGGGGAGCTGTTTTTT.

There are a few counts of this clone. The chain recombines TRBV30 with TRBJ1-3; unclear D gene. The CDR3 is made up of 12 amino acids. Germline loops: CDR1 GTSNPN, CDR2 SVGIG (reference sequence). Trimming left V 3 bases short and J 3 bases short, with 6 bases between. In DNA form, the CDR3 reads TGTGCCTGGAGGTCCGTTGGAAACACCATATATTTT. Translation: CAWRSVGNTIYF.

This clone was picked up a small number of times. This chain connects TRBV4-3 to TRBJ2-2, with D maybe TRBD2 (6 bases). The germline V and J ends were trimmed by 4 bases and 5 bases, with 14 bases remaining between them. The CDR3 has 15 residues. The germline gives CDR1 LGHNA, CDR2 YSLEER. CDR3: CASSRAGSRTGELFF. The CDR3, as DNA: TGCGCCAGCAGCCGGGCGGGATCTAGGACCGGGGAGCTGTTTTTT.

This rearrangement joins TRBV19 to TRBJ1-5; D is possibly TRBD1 (6 bases). This CDR3 region has 14 residues. Trimming stripped 5 bases from V and 1 base from J, with 9 bases between. The V gene's germline CDR1 is LNHDA and CDR2 SQIVND (reference sequence). The DNA of the CDR3 is TGTGCCAGTAGTGCCGGACAGAGCAATCAGCCCCAGCATTTT. Its protein product is CASSAGQSNQPQHF.

The chain employs TRBV10-1 and TRBJ1-1, with unresolved D. This CDR3 comprises 13 residues. Trimming removed 5 bases at V and 5 bases at J, with 12 bases between. CDR1 is WNHNN, CDR2 SYGVQD, per germline (reference sequence). The CDR3 DNA is TGCGCCAGCAGTTTGGGAGGCAAAACTGAAGCTTTCTTT. The encoded protein is CASSLGGKTEAFF.

The V gene is TRBV29-1, the J gene TRBJ2-1; 7 bases line up with TRBD1. The CDR3 has 14 amino acids. Per germline, CDR1 SQVTM and CDR2 ANQGSEA. The V and J ends lost 6 bases and 0 bases, in that order; junction bases with no gene match: 5. CDR3 nucleotides: TGCAGCGTCACGGGACAGAGCTCCTACAATGAGCAGTTCTTC. This gives the protein CSVTGQSSYNEQFF.

The chain couples TRBV19 to TRBJ2-1; 7 positions agree with TRBD2. The CDR3 loop spans 14 amino acids. V dropped 5 bases and J dropped 6; count of bases not matched to a gene: 7. Germline V lookup: CDR1 LNHDA, CDR2 SQIVND (reference sequence). The CDR3 sequence: CASSLGLVPNEQFF. As DNA, the CDR3 is TGTGCCAGTAGTCTCGGACTAGTCCCCAATGAGCAGTTCTTC.

The DNA of the CDR3 is TGTGCCATCAGTGACCTAGCGGGGTACAATGAGCAGTTCTTC. As protein: CAISDLAGYNEQFF. The chain combines TRBV10-3 with TRBJ2-1; TRBD2 matches 9 bases. Germline-derived CDR1 and CDR2 are ENHRY and SYGVKD. The trim removed 3 bases at V and 4 bases at J, leaving 1 base unmatched. The CDR3 is 14 residues long.